These 28 T cell receptor beta chains were all obtained from the same sample, sequenced in a study of cytomegalovirus exposure and HLA in healthy donors. It was with 60 Vbeta and 13 Jbeta primers that the PCR ran. Some clones are missing from TCRdb's copy, which holds only in-frame ones; the method was immunoSEQ multiplex PCR. This sample has tens of thousands of clones, with approximately 74% found just once. The material sequenced was PBMCs. These receptors came from a woman aged 45-60 years in good health and CMV-seropositive.

This chain uses TRBV11-3 with TRBJ2-7; TRBD2 is a possible D gene (6 bases). The CDR3 totals 14 residues. CDR1 and CDR2 (germline): SGHNT, YENEEA. V lost 6 bases, J lost 1 base, and 13 bases lay in between. CDR3 region: CASSGRAGSYEQYF. CDR3 coding DNA: TGTGCCAGCAGTGGGCGGGCGGGGTCCTACGAGCAGTACTTC.

The genes are TRBV27 and TRBJ2-1; D gene ambiguous. The V end lost 7 bases, the J end lost 0 bases, and 19 bases lay between the germline ends. CDR3 size: 17 residues. Germline CDR1 MNHEY, CDR2 SMNVEV (reference sequence). CDR3 DNA: TGTGCCAGCAATCTTTCCCCAGTATCCAGCTCCTACAATGAGCAGTTCTTC. This sequence encodes CASNLSPVSSSYNEQFF.

The rearrangement uses TRBV6-1 and TRBJ2-7; D perhaps matches TRBD2 (5 bases). CDR1 MNHNS and CDR2 SASEGT come from the germline V gene. The CDR3 has 15 residues. V lost 1 base, J lost 0 bases, and 10 bases lay in between. The CDR3 loop is CASSEGTGSSYEQYF. The DNA for the CDR3 is TGTGCCAGCAGTGAAGGGACGGGAAGCTCCTACGAGCAGTACTTC.

The V gene is TRBV14, the J gene TRBJ2-7; 9 positions agree with TRBD2. Germline CDR1 SGHDN, CDR2 FVKESK. The CDR3 runs 14 residues. The J segment lost 0 bases and the V segment lost 4 bases, leaving 1 base of the junction unmatched. The CDR3: CASSRLADSYEQYF. In nucleotides, the CDR3 is TGTGCCAGCAGCCGACTAGCGGACTCCTACGAGCAGTACTTC.

The chain employs TRBV5-6 and TRBJ2-5; 9 bases agree with TRBD1. The V segment lost 4 bases and the J segment 5 bases; nucleotides outside the gene matches: 9. Germline V gene sequence: CDR1 SGHDT, CDR2 YYEEEE. The CDR3 covers 15 residues. This CDR3 reads CASSLQGAGMETQYF. As DNA, the CDR3 is TGTGCCAGCAGCCTACAGGGGGCTGGTATGGAGACCCAGTACTTC.

The chain combines TRBV6-4 with TRBJ2-3; 9 bases fit TRBD2. The CDR3 loop spans 16 amino acids. In germline, CDR1 is MRHNA, CDR2 SNTAGT. V shed 2 bases and J 5 bases; nucleotides not matched to a gene: 8. The chain's CDR3 is CASSDASGTTIDTQYF. The CDR3 DNA is TGTGCCAGCAGTGACGCTAGCGGGACCACGATAGATACGCAGTATTTT.

The chain has TRBV5-1 and TRBJ1-2, with D uncertain. Germline CDR1 and CDR2: SGHRS and YFSETQ. V was clipped by 2 bases and J by 6 bases, with 8 bases between them. The CDR3 runs 12 residues. The DNA of the CDR3 is TGCGCCAGCAGCTTTTCGGGTGATGGCTACACCTTC. It encodes CASSFSGDGYTF.

J is TRBJ2-1 and V is TRBV7-9; the match to TRBD1 covers 9 bases. The CDR3 runs to 14 residues. Trimming removed 8 bases from V and 6 bases from J; junction bases left unmatched: 8. Germline V gene lookup returns CDR1 SEHNR and CDR2 FQNEAQ (reference sequence). Here the CDR3 DNA reads TGTGCCAGCCGGACAGGGGTTTACAGCAATGAGCAGTTCTTC. Its protein is CASRTGVYSNEQFF.

The V and J genes are TRBV15 and TRBJ1-3; D gene ambiguous. V lost 0 bases, J lost 0 bases, and 12 bases lay in between. CDR1 LNHNV and CDR2 YYDKDF come from the germline V gene (reference sequence). CDR3 length equals 17 residues. The CDR3 DNA reads as TGTGCCACCAGCAGAGATTTGGGCTGGCGCTCTGGAAACACCATATATTTT. Protein sequence: CATSRDLGWRSGNTIYF.

This clone was counted only a few times. The chain combines TRBV11-2 with TRBJ2-7; 7 nucleotides align to TRBD2. CDR3 size: 15 residues. CDR1 is SGHAT and CDR2 is FQNNGV in the germline V gene. Trimming cost V 0 bases and J 2 bases; bases outside gene matches: 4. The CDR3 nucleotides read TGTGCCAGCAGCTTAGAGCTAGCGGCCACCTACGAGCAGTACTTC. Encoded protein: CASSLELAATYEQYF.

In this sample, this clone turned up a few times. J is TRBJ2-7 and V is TRBV27; TRBD1 matches 9 bases. CDR1 and CDR2 (germline): MNHEY, SMNVEV (reference sequence). The CDR3 loop spans 14 amino acids. The V and J ends lost 0 bases and 3 bases, in that order; junction bases with no gene match: 0. The chain's CDR3 is CASSLSTGGYEQYF. CDR3 DNA: TGTGCCAGCAGTTTATCGACAGGGGGCTACGAGCAGTACTTC.

The chain is built from TRBV20-1 and TRBJ2-5; D possibly corresponds to TRBD2 (5 bases). The germline V gene encodes CDR1 DFQATT and CDR2 SNEGSKA (reference sequence). The CDR3 is 11 amino acids. CDR3 DNA sequence: TGCAGCTCTTGGGGAGTAGAGACCCAGTACTTC. Amino acids: CSSWGVETQYF.

CDR3 in amino acids: CASSLSGYSNQPQHF. CDR3 DNA sequence: TGTGCCAGCAGCTTATCCGGGTATAGCAATCAGCCCCAGCATTTT. V gene TRBV6-6 combines with J gene TRBJ1-5; D gene unclear. The CDR3 extends over 15 amino acids. The germline V gene has CDR1 MNHNY and CDR2 SVGAGI (reference sequence). The V gene lost 6 bases and the J gene lost 0 bases, with 12 bases spanning the gap.

The V call is TRBV5-8, the J call TRBJ1-5; tentative D call: TRBD1 (5 bases). The CDR3 contains 15 residues. The V end lost 1 base, the J end lost 2 bases, and 10 bases lay between the germline ends. Germline CDR1 SGHTS, CDR2 YDEGEE. CDR3 DNA: TGTGCCAGCAGCTTGATAGGGGCCGGCAATCAGCCCCAGCATTTT. This encodes CASSLIGAGNQPQHF.

This chain connects TRBV4-1 to TRBJ2-7; D is undetermined. Per the germline V gene, CDR1 is MGHRA and CDR2 is YSYEKL. The V end was cut by 1 base, the J end by 3 bases, with 7 bases between. The CDR3 has 13 amino acids. The CDR3 DNA reads as TGCGCCAGCAGCCAAGGTACAAACTACGAGCAGTACTTC. Amino acid sequence: CASSQGTNYEQYF.

The rearrangement joins TRBV25-1 to TRBJ2-7; 7 bases align to TRBD1. This CDR3 spans 15 amino acids. J lost 3 bases, V lost 1 base, and 6 bases had no gene match. Germline assignment: CDR1 MGHDK and CDR2 SYGVNS. This CDR3 is CASSEFEGAIYEQYF. Here the CDR3 DNA reads TGTGCCAGCAGTGAATTTGAGGGGGCGATCTACGAGCAGTACTTC.

The chain employs TRBV10-2 and TRBJ2-1; no firm D call. The CDR3 runs to 14 residues. V lost 0 bases, J lost 6 bases, and 9 bases lay in between. The germline CDR1 and CDR2 sequences are WSHSY and SAAADI. DNA of the CDR3: TGCGCCAGCAGTGAGTCGGGTTCAGGCAATGAGCAGTTCTTC. Encoded protein: CASSESGSGNEQFF.

A single count supports this clone. The chain carries TRBV4-1 and TRBJ2-7; D is unclear. CDR1 and CDR2 from the germline V gene are MGHRA and YSYEKL. V was shortened by 1 base and J by 3 bases, with 13 bases between the two germline ends. The CDR3 has 15 residues. The CDR3 is CASSQVITGHYEQYF. CDR3 DNA sequence: TGCGCCAGCAGCCAAGTAATAACTGGGCACTACGAGCAGTACTTC.

This clone showed up just once. This chain connects TRBV5-6 to TRBJ1-1; D is unclear. V was trimmed by 4 bases and J by 4 bases, leaving 17 bases between them. Germline V CDR1 and CDR2: SGHDT, YYEEEE. The CDR3 has 15 amino acids. CDR3 region: CASSPDGRVSTEAFF. Here the CDR3 DNA reads TGTGCCAGCAGCCCCGACGGGAGGGTCTCCACTGAAGCTTTCTTT.

This clone was detected only a few times. The chain uses TRBV5-6 and TRBJ2-1; a possible D gene is TRBD2 (5 bases). V was trimmed by 5 bases and J by 7 bases, leaving 19 bases between them. Germline V gene sequence: CDR1 SGHDT, CDR2 YYEEEE. The CDR3 consists of 15 residues. CDR3 loop: CASSLTSSPGNEQFF. CDR3 nucleotides: TGTGCCAGCAGTCTGACGAGTTCCCCGGGGAATGAGCAGTTCTTC.

The chain joins TRBV6-6 to TRBJ2-5; 8 nucleotides line up with TRBD1. Germline V CDR1 and CDR2: MNHNY, SVGAGI (reference sequence). The CDR3 contains 14 residues. Unmatched junction bases numbered 5, after V lost 4 bases and J lost 4 bases. In DNA form, the CDR3 reads TGTGCCAGCAGTTTTAACAGGGGGACAGAGACCCAGTACTTC. It encodes CASSFNRGTETQYF.

The chain has TRBV10-1 and TRBJ2-3; D is perhaps TRBD1 (5 bases). Germline CDR1 is WNHNN and CDR2 is SYGVQD (reference sequence). Deletions cut 8 bases from V and 2 bases from J, with 11 bases between. The CDR3 totals 13 residues. In DNA, the CDR3 is TGCGCCAGCCAGGGATACTCCACAGATACGCAGTATTTT. This translates into CASQGYSTDTQYF.

V and J are TRBV6-5 and TRBJ2-1; 8 nucleotides agree with TRBD2. Germline assignment: CDR1 MNHEY and CDR2 SVGAGI. This CDR3 spans 16 amino acids. Trimming took 4 bases from V and 5 from J; bases not matched to a gene: 10. CDR3 sequence (DNA): TGTGCCAGCAGTTCCCGGGGTAGCGGGGTCCACAATGAGCAGTTCTTC. This gives the protein CASSSRGSGVHNEQFF.

This clone was seen only a few times. This chain connects TRBV5-1 to TRBJ1-1; 11 nucleotides line up with TRBD1. After removal of 4 bases from V and 4 bases from J, the junction contained 6 bases not matched to a gene. Germline values: CDR1 SGHRS, CDR2 YFSETQ. This CDR3 spans 15 amino acids. The CDR3 spells CASSLGQGARTEAFF. The CDR3, as DNA: TGCGCCAGCAGCCTCGGACAGGGGGCGCGCACTGAAGCTTTCTTT.

This clone was picked up a small number of times. This chain links TRBV7-8 with TRBJ2-7, with TRBD2 identical over 9 bases. After removal of 5 bases from V and 3 bases from J, the junction contained 11 bases not matched to a gene. The V gene's germline CDR1 is SGHVS and CDR2 FQNEAQ. This CDR3 has 16 residues. CDR3 residues: CASSDQGLAQYYEQYF. CDR3 nucleotides: TGTGCCAGCAGCGACCAGGGACTAGCACAATACTACGAGCAGTACTTC.

The genes are TRBV30 and TRBJ2-2; 7 nucleotides match TRBD2. CDR3 length: 14 residues. J was trimmed by 6 bases and V by 1 base; bases with no gene match: 5. CDR1 and CDR2 (germline): GTSNPN, SVGIG (reference sequence). The CDR3 DNA reads TGTGCCTGGAGTGCCCTAGCGGAAGCCGGGGAGCTGTTTTTT. Translation: CAWSALAEAGELFF. The full variable domain, in which reference TRBV30 and TRBJ2-2 provide the parts outside the CDR3, is SQTIHQWPATLVQPVGSPLSLECTVEGTSNPNLYWYRQAAGRGLQLLFYSVGIGQISSEVPQNLSASRPQDRQFILSSKKLLLSDSGFYLCAWSALAEAGELFFGEGSRLTVL.

This clone showed up just once. The chain joins TRBV19 to TRBJ2-7, with a tentative D call TRBD1 (6 bases). Trimming left V 4 bases short and J 6 bases short, with 16 bases between. The CDR3 is 14 residues long. Looked up from germline, CDR1 is LNHDA and CDR2 is SQIVND (reference sequence). The CDR3 DNA reads TGTGCCAGTAGTAAAGGCAGGGGTGGGCTCGAGCAGTACTTC. This translates into CASSKGRGGLEQYF.

This rearrangement joins TRBV2 to TRBJ2-3; 9 nucleotides line up with TRBD1. The germline V gene has CDR1 SNHLY and CDR2 FYNNEI. The CDR3 consists of 16 residues. The junction had 4 bases not matched to a gene; V was cut back by 2 bases and J by 1 base. CDR3 amino acids: CASSEWWTGGTDTQYF. For the CDR3, the DNA is TGTGCCAGCAGTGAATGGTGGACAGGGGGCACAGATACGCAGTATTTT. The full variable domain, with the rest looked up from reference TRBV2 and TRBJ2-3, is EPEVTQTPSHQVTQMGQEVILRCVPISNHLYFYWYRQILGQKVEFLVSFYNNEISEKSEIFDDQFSVERPDGSNFTLKIRSTKLEDSAMYFCASSEWWTGGTDTQYFGPGTRLTVL.